This TCR beta chain was sequenced in a study of blood T cell repertoires in COVID-19. The data were produced by immunoSEQ multiplex PCR, yet TCRdb's version contains in-frame clones alone and is incomplete. This sample carries 23,000 or so clones, approximately 79% of them seen once, and the ten largest clones take 55% to 75%. With 7 bases removed from V and 1 base from J, the gap between germline ends came to 16 bases. Per the germline V gene, CDR1 is SNHLY and CDR2 is FYNNEI. This CDR3 has 15 residues. Material for sequencing was peripheral blood. This receptor was taken from a woman of 80 years or more with acute or convalescent COVID-19. The genes are TRBV2 and TRBJ1-1, with D uncertain. DNA of the CDR3: TGTGCCAGCATCGAGGGAGGGCACGCGAACACTGAAGCTTTCTTT. Amino acid sequence: CASIEGGHANTEAFF.